This T cell receptor (beta chain) was sequenced for a study of T cell responses to AZD1222 COVID-19 vaccine. This clone was detected only once. Produced via immunoSEQ multiplex PCR; TCRdb's table is partial and in-frame only. Here the sample spans 85,000 to 100,000 clones, 91% being singletons. Trimming shortened V by 5 bases and J by 3 bases, and 13 bases separated the two germline ends. Germline assignment: CDR1 MNHEY and CDR2 SVGAGI. This CDR3 spans 15 amino acids. Sequenced material: peripheral blood, taken 28 days after the second AZD1222 dose. The chain is built from TRBV6-5 and TRBJ2-2; D remains ambiguous. The sequence came from an adult who received the AZD1222 COVID-19 vaccine. The CDR3 region has the DNA TGTGCCAGCAGTCCAGTCGGCTCCCACACCGGGGAGCTGTTTTTT. It translates to CASSPVGSHTGELFF.